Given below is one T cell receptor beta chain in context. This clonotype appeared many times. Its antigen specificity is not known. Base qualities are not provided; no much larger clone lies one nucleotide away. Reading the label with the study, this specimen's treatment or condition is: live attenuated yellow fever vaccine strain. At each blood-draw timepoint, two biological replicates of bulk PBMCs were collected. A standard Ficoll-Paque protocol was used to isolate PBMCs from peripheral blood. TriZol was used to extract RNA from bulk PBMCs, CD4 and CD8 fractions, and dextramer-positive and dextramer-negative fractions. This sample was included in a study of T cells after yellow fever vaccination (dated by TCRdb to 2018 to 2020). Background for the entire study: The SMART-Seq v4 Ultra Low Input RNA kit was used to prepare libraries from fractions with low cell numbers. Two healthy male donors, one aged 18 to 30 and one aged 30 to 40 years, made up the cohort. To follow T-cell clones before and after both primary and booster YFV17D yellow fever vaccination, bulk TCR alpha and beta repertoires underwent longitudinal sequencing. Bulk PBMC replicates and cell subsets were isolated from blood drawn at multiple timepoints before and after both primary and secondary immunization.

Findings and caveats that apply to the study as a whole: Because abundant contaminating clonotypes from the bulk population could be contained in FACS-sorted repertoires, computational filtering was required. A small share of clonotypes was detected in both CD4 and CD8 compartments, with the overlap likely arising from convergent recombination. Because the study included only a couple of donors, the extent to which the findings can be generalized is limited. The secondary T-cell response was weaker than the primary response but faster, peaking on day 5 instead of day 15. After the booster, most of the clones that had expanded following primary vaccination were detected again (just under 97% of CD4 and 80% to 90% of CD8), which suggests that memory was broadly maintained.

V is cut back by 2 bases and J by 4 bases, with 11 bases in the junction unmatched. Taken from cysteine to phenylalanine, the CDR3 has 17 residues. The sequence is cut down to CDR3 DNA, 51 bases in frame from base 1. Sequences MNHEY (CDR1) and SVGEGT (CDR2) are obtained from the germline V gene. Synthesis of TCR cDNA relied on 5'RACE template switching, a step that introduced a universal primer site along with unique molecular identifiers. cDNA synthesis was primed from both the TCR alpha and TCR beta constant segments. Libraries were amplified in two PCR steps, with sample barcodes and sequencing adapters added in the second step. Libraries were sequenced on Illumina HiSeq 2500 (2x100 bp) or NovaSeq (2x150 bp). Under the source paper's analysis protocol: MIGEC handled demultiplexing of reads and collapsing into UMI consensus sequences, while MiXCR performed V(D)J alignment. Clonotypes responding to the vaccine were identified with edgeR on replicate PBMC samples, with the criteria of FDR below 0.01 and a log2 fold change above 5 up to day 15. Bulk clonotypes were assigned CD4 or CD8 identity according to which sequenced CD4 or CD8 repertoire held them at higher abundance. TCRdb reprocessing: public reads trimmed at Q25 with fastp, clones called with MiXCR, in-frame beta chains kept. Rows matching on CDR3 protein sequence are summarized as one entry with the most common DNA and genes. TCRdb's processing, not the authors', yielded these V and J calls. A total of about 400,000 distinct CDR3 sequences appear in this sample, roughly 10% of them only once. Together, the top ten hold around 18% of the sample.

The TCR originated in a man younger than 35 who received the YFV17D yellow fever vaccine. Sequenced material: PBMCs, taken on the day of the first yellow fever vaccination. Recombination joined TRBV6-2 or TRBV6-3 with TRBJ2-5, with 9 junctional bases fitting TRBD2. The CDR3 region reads CASSYDGSGGWAETQYF. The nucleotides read TGTGCCAGCAGTTACGACGGTAGCGGGGGTTGGGCAGAGACCCAGTACTTC.